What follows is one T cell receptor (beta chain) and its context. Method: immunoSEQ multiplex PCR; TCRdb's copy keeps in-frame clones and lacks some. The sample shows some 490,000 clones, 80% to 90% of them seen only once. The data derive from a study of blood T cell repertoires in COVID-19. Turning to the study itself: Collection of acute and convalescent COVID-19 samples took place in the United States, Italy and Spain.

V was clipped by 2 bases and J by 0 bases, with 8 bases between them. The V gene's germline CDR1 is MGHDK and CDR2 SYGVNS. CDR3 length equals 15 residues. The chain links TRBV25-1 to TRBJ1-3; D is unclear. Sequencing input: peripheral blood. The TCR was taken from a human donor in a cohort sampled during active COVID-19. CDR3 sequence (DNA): TGTGCCAGCAGTGAACATAGAGTCTCTGGAAACACCATATATTTT. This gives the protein CASSEHRVSGNTIYF.